The 29 T cell receptor beta chains below come from one sample, sequenced in a study of blood T cells in healthy people across ages. It was with a sample-barcoded 5' primer and a J-beta primer mix that a second PCR of about 7 to 12 cycles was run. TCRdb reprocessed the 5' RACE reads with MiXCR, giving one entry per CDR3 protein. The profile covers roughly 1,500,000 distinct CDR3 sequences, with approximately 38% appearing a single time and 7% to 9.5% taken by the ten largest. Sequencing input: blood. The source of these receptors is a young woman in good health.

This chain connects TRBV7-9 to TRBJ2-1; D perhaps matches TRBD2 (6 bases). The CDR3 has 14 amino acids. Germline V gene sequence: CDR1 SEHNR, CDR2 FQNEAQ (reference sequence). V gave up 3 bases and J gave up 5 bases, with 11 bases separating them. The CDR3 sequence: CASSFGLADNEQFF. DNA for the CDR3: TGTGCCAGCAGCTTTGGGTTAGCGGACAATGAGCAGTTCTTC.

In its sample, this clonotype was seen a few times. The DNA of the CDR3 is TGTGCCAGCAGTTACTCGACGTGCGGGGTTAGGTACGAGCAGTACTTC. It encodes CASSYSTCGVRYEQYF. The gene calls are TRBV6-7 and TRBJ2-4, with D maybe TRBD2 (6 bases). The end of the DNA aligns better with TRBJ2-7, so the J call may be wrong. TRBV6-7 belongs to the ORF category, with a function that is uncertain. The CDR3 length is 16 residues.

This chain joins TRBV6-5 and TRBJ2-1; D unresolved. Gene TRBJ2-7 matches the end of the DNA better, so the J call may be wrong. In germline, CDR1 is MNHEY, CDR2 SVGAGI. The CDR3 covers 14 residues. For the CDR3, the DNA is TGTGCCAGCGGATCAACCCGCTCCTACAATGAGCAGTACTTC. Amino acids: CASGSTRSYNEQYF.

V is TRBV29-1 and J is TRBJ2-5; D is unclear. The germline gives CDR1 SQVTM, CDR2 ANQGSEA. CDR3 length: 13 residues. V was trimmed by 5 bases and J by 3 bases, leaving 13 bases between them. CDR3 coding DNA: TGCAGCGTTAGGGCAGTTCTTAAAGAGACCCAGTACTTC. It translates to CSVRAVLKETQYF.

Remarks on this clonotype: This clone may be a read error of a much larger clone one base away. The CDR3 here is CASSLHSNQPQHF. The CDR3 coding sequence is TGTGCCAGCAGCTTACATAGCAATCAGCCCCAGCATTTT. The V and J genes are TRBV7-2 and TRBJ1-5, with unresolved D. The CDR3 has 13 residues. V shed 2 bases and J shed 0 bases, with 2 bases lying between them. Per germline, CDR1 SGHTA and CDR2 FQGNSA.

This clonotype was detected once. The V gene is TRBV5-1, the J gene TRBJ1-1; the match to TRBD1 covers 7 bases. The germline V gene encodes CDR1 SGHRS and CDR2 YFSETQ. The J segment lost 1 base and the V segment lost 3 bases, leaving 3 bases of the junction unmatched. The CDR3 is made up of 14 amino acids. The CDR3 bases are TGCGCCAGCAGCTGGGGACAGAAGAACACTGAAGCTTTCTTT. The encoded protein is CASSWGQKNTEAFF.

CDR3 nucleotides: TGCAGTGCTCCCGACAATTTCCATGAAAAACTGTTTTTT. The encoded protein is CSAPDNFHEKLFF. The gene calls are TRBV20-1 and TRBJ1-4; D remains ambiguous. Per the germline V gene, CDR1 is DFQATT and CDR2 is SNEGSKA (reference sequence). Between the trimmed V and J ends, which lost 5 bases and 6 bases, there was a span of 13 bases. The CDR3 consists of 13 residues.

This rearrangement joins TRBV3-1 to TRBJ2-3; 7 bases are a match to TRBD1. The germline V gene has CDR1 LGHDT and CDR2 YNNKEL (reference sequence). J was trimmed by 6 bases and V by 0 bases; bases with no gene match: 6. This CDR3 has 15 amino acids. CDR3 DNA sequence: TGTGCCAGCAGCCAAGAGGACCCGGACAGGGATACGCAGTATTTT. The encoded protein is CASSQEDPDRDTQYF.

This chain uses TRBV6-5 with TRBJ2-7; D perhaps matches TRBD2 (6 bases). Germline V gene lookup returns CDR1 MNHEY and CDR2 SVGAGI. V dropped 0 bases and J dropped 3 bases, with 15 bases sitting between them. CDR3 size: 16 residues. CDR3 amino acids: CASSYSYGTPLYEQYF. The CDR3 DNA is TGTGCCAGCAGTTACTCGTATGGGACTCCCCTCTACGAGCAGTACTTC.

This clonotype was picked up one time. The chain couples TRBV27 to TRBJ2-4; D unresolved. In germline, CDR1 is MNHEY, CDR2 SMNVEV (reference sequence). The CDR3 loop spans 8 amino acids. Trimming shortened V by 10 bases and J by 12 bases, and 7 bases separated the two germline ends. The CDR3 region is CANSDQYF. The CDR3 bases are TGTGCCAACTCCGATCAGTACTTC.

This clonotype was observed a few times. The V call is TRBV20-1, the J call TRBJ2-3; D unclear. The germline gives CDR1 DFQATT, CDR2 SNEGSKA (reference sequence). V was clipped by 7 bases and J by 0 bases, with 11 bases between them. The CDR3 is 13 amino acids. The CDR3 sequence: CSGGLTSTDTQYF. Here the CDR3 DNA reads TGCAGTGGCGGTTTAACTAGCACAGATACGCAGTATTTT.

This clonotype appeared a few times. V and J are TRBV20-1 and TRBJ2-3, with 8 bases identical to TRBD2. Germline V gene lookup returns CDR1 DFQATT and CDR2 SNEGSKA (reference sequence). Losses at the gene ends were 6 bases for V and 5 bases for J; bases not matched to a gene: 16. This CDR3 has 16 amino acids. The CDR3 sequence is CSADDVPGLVGDTQYF. The CDR3 region has the DNA TGCAGTGCCGATGACGTGCCGGGACTAGTAGGAGATACGCAGTATTTT.

Concerning this clonotype itself: The junction differs from germline at one of its ends, possibly a read error. This chain uses TRBV6-5 with TRBJ2-7; 10 bases agree with TRBD2. Germline CDR1 is MNHEY and CDR2 is SVGAGI. This CDR3 is built from 13 residues. The CDR3 is CASRLAGVDEQYF. The CDR3 DNA follows: TGTGCCAGCAGGCTAGCGGGAGTCGACGAGCAGTATTTC.

This sequence joins TRBV9 and TRBJ2-1; 9 nucleotides align to TRBD2. Germline V gene lookup returns CDR1 SGDLS and CDR2 YYNGEE. The CDR3 has 14 residues. V shed 10 bases, J shed 4 bases, and the junction held 9 bases outside the gene matches. CDR3 region: CAGGAGGVYNEQFF. The CDR3 nucleotides read TGTGCCGGCGGGGCGGGGGGGGTTTACAATGAGCAGTTCTTC.

This rearrangement joins TRBV2 to TRBJ2-1, with D hard to call. Germline values: CDR1 SNHLY, CDR2 FYNNEI. This CDR3 has 16 residues. Deletions cut 6 bases from V and 0 bases from J, with 15 bases between. The CDR3 reads CASRTQRLSSYNEQFF. CDR3 bases: TGTGCCAGCAGGACTCAAAGGTTAAGCTCCTACAATGAGCAGTTCTTC. Full variable domain (remainder filled in from reference TRBV2 and TRBJ2-1): EPEVTQTPSHQVTQMGQEVILRCVPISNHLYFYWYRQILGQKVEFLVSFYNNEISEKSEIFDDQFSVERPDGSNFTLKIRSTKLEDSAMYFCASRTQRLSSYNEQFFGPGTRLTVL.

This clonotype has more than one count but fewer than ten. The chain employs TRBV5-1 and TRBJ2-7; maybe TRBD2 (6 bases). Trimming took off 0 bases at V and 3 bases at J, with 13 bases between the two ends. The CDR3 is 15 residues long. The germline V gene encodes CDR1 SGHRS and CDR2 YFSETQ. CDR3 region: CASSLVQGGDYEQYF. Written as DNA, the CDR3 is TGCGCCAGCAGCTTGGTTCAGGGAGGAGACTACGAGCAGTACTTC.

About this clonotype: Compared with germline, one end of the junction differs, possibly owing to a read error. The V call is TRBV7-9, the J call TRBJ2-1; the match to TRBD2 covers 7 bases. The CDR3 is 14 residues long. CDR1 is SEHNR and CDR2 is FQNEAQ in the germline V gene (reference sequence). The CDR3 loop reads CASSLAAVVNEQFF. CDR3 nucleotides: TGTGCCAGCAGCCTAGCGGCGGTCGTCAATGAGCAGTTCTTC.

This clonotype was seen repeatedly, ten times or more. The chain combines TRBV29-1 with TRBJ2-5, with 7 bases identical to TRBD1. Germline loops: CDR1 SQVTM, CDR2 ANQGSEA. CDR3 length: 15 amino acids. Trimming at V came to 1 base and at J to 3 bases, leaving 8 bases not matched to a gene. CDR3 residues: CSVEVVGTEEETQYF. The CDR3 bases are TGCAGCGTTGAAGTGGTAGGGACAGAGGAAGAGACCCAGTACTTC.

Comment on this clonotype: A much more abundant neighbour one base away suggests this may be a read error. This sequence joins TRBV12-3 or TRBV12-4 and TRBJ1-5, with a tentative D call TRBD1 (6 bases). Between the trimmed V and J ends, which lost 8 bases and 0 bases, there was a span of 14 bases. The CDR3 spans 15 residues. The CDR3 region has the DNA TGTGCCAGCTCACAGGGACGGTATAGCAATCAGCCCCAGCATTTT. Translating it yields CASSQGRYSNQPQHF.

This clonotype was seen a few times. The chain has TRBV12-3 or TRBV12-4 and TRBJ2-7, with 9 bases aligning to TRBD2. Trimming at V came to 2 bases and at J to 3 bases, leaving 2 bases not matched to a gene. CDR3 size: 14 residues. CDR3: CASSLQAGGYEQYF. The CDR3 DNA follows: TGTGCCAGCAGTTTACAAGCGGGGGGCTACGAGCAGTACTTC.

The chain combines TRBV6-1 with TRBJ1-4, with 7 bases identical to TRBD1. CDR1 is MNHNS and CDR2 is SASEGT in the germline V gene. The CDR3 totals 19 residues. The ends lost 5 bases at V and 0 bases at J; junction bases unmatched: 15. The CDR3 coding sequence is TGTGCCAGCAGTCTTCGGAGGGACAGCGAGGCCCCAACTAATGAAAAACTGTTTTTT. Protein product: CASSLRRDSEAPTNEKLFF.

V and J are TRBV10-2 and TRBJ2-5; 10 bases are a match to TRBD2. The CDR3 extends over 14 amino acids. Germline trimming cut 9 bases from V and 2 bases from J; bases unmatched to any gene: 6. The V gene's germline CDR1 is WSHSY and CDR2 SAAADI. CDR3 residues: CASNVAGGQETQYF. The CDR3, as DNA: TGCGCCAGTAATGTAGCGGGAGGACAAGAGACCCAGTACTTC.

V gene TRBV6-5 combines with J gene TRBJ1-2, with 7 bases that match TRBD1. This CDR3 contains 16 residues. The J segment lost 0 bases and the V segment lost 4 bases, leaving 8 bases of the junction unmatched. CDR1 is MNHEY and CDR2 is SVGAGI in the germline V gene. CDR3 sequence: CASSSEPGQTNYGYTF. The DNA for the CDR3 is TGTGCCAGCAGTTCCGAACCGGGACAGACTAACTATGGCTACACCTTC.

The chain couples TRBV7-9 to TRBJ2-7, with D hard to call. Germline V gene sequence: CDR1 SEHNR, CDR2 FQNEAQ (reference sequence). The CDR3 has 12 amino acids. V lost 4 bases and J lost 5, with 9 bases in between. In DNA form, the CDR3 reads TGTGCCAGCAGCTCAATTCACCACGAGCAGTACTTC. Translation: CASSSIHHEQYF.

This clonotype was seen a few times. The chain uses TRBV9 and TRBJ1-5; tentatively, D is TRBD1 (5 bases). The CDR3 contains 14 residues. Deletions cut 0 bases from V and 6 bases from J, with 10 bases between. Germline CDR1 and CDR2: SGDLS and YYNGEE. The CDR3 is CASSVEDTRQPQHF. CDR3 bases: TGTGCCAGCAGCGTAGAGGACACCCGTCAGCCCCAGCATTTT.

This rearrangement joins TRBV10-3 to TRBJ2-3; TRBD1 matches 7 bases. Unmatched junction bases numbered 9, after V lost 3 bases and J lost 3 bases. Germline V CDR1 and CDR2: ENHRY, SYGVKD. The CDR3 consists of 16 residues. CDR3 in amino acids: CAISDGETGSTDTQYF. The DNA of the CDR3 is TGTGCCATCAGTGATGGCGAGACAGGGTCTACAGATACGCAGTATTTT.

This rearrangement joins TRBV5-1 to TRBJ2-3, with 9 bases lining up with TRBD1. Germline V CDR1 and CDR2: SGHRS, YFSETQ. CDR3 length: 17 residues. J was trimmed by 0 bases and V by 4 bases; bases with no gene match: 9. The CDR3 DNA follows: TGCGCCAGCAGCCCGGGACAGGGATATTCTAGCACAGATACGCAGTATTTT. Residues: CASSPGQGYSSTDTQYF.

V is TRBV9 and J is TRBJ2-5; a weak D match, TRBD2 (6 bases). Trimming left V 2 bases short and J 11 bases short, with 22 bases between. In germline, CDR1 is SGDLS, CDR2 YYNGEE. This CDR3 contains 15 residues. CDR3 in DNA: TGTGCCAGCAGCGTCCGGGACTTCGGGGGTGGGGAGCAGTACTTC. Protein sequence: CASSVRDFGGGEQYF.

The V and J genes are TRBV7-9 and TRBJ2-7, with 7 bases matching TRBD2. The CDR3 spans 14 residues. Germline CDR1 reads SEHNR; CDR2 reads FQNEAQ (reference sequence). The J segment lost 2 bases and the V segment lost 10 bases, leaving 11 bases of the junction unmatched. CDR3 amino acids: CANETSGDPYEQYF. The CDR3 DNA follows: TGTGCCAACGAAACAAGCGGGGACCCCTACGAGCAGTACTTC.